This TCR beta chain was obtained from a study of cytomegalovirus exposure and HLA in healthy donors. Study overall: Some 91 million unique TCRs from HLA-typed donors were held in an early release of data.

PCR primers comprised 60 Vbeta and 13 Jbeta primers. The method was immunoSEQ multiplex PCR; TCRdb's version includes in-frame clones alone and lacks a portion of them. Of some 150,000 clones listed, approximately 81% are singletons. Sample: PBMCs. This receptor was taken from a woman aged 18-29 years in good health and CMV-seronegative.

CDR3 coding DNA: TGCGCCAGCAGCCAACCCGGGACAGCTAATGAAAAACTGTTTTTT. It yields the protein CASSQPGTANEKLFF. The genes are TRBV4-1 and TRBJ1-4, with TRBD1 matching over 7 bases. This CDR3 has 15 amino acids. Per germline, CDR1 MGHRA and CDR2 YSYEKL. Losses at the gene ends were 2 bases for V and 3 bases for J; bases not matched to a gene: 3.